The source of this TCR beta chain is a study of T cells after yellow fever vaccination. Germline values: CDR1 SNHLY, CDR2 FYNNEI. This CDR3 has 14 amino acids. V dropped 3 bases and J dropped 6 bases, with 14 bases sitting between them. A few counts support this clonotype. TCRdb redid the calling of the 5' RACE reads with MiXCR, one entry per CDR3 protein. This table has 400,000 or so distinct CDR3 sequences, around 10% appearing once. The genes are TRBV2 and TRBJ1-2; D possibly corresponds to TRBD1 (5 bases). The sequence came from a man aged 18 to 29 who received the YFV17D yellow fever vaccine. This material consisted of PBMCs, taken on the day of the first yellow fever vaccination. CDR3 in amino acids: CASSDRVFLHGYTF. The DNA of the CDR3 is TGTGCCAGCAGTGACAGGGTTTTTCTACATGGCTACACCTTC.